The rows below give T cell receptor beta chains drawn from one sample of a study of shared clonotypes between healthy human individuals. Sequenced by immunoSEQ multiplex PCR; TCRdb stores in-frame clones only, minus some. The data show about 590,000 clones, nearly 97% seen once. The specimen sequenced was naive CD8+ T cells sorted from blood. Every receptor here comes from a woman in her twenties or thirties in good health. Both conserved end residues are part of each CDR3.

TRBJ2-3	TRBV4-1	CASSQDPYLGTDTQYF
TRBJ2-1	TRBV29-1	CSVEGLAGQSYNEQFF
TRBJ2-1	TRBV11-3	CASSSRTGAGGRGNEQFF
TRBJ2-1	TRBV10-2	CASSPGTRNEQFF
TRBJ2-2	TRBV9	CASSVGRGTGELFF
TRBJ2-1	TRBV14	CASSPRPNNEQFF
TRBJ2-5	TRBV13	CASSLFMGEETQYF
TRBJ1-1	TRBV30	CAWSPSGAEAFF
TRBJ1-1	TRBV9	CASSVGGRTEAFF
TRBJ1-2	TRBV5-3	CASSLVQGSLFGYTF
TRBJ2-3	TRBV11-2	CASSLGRAGVTDTQYF
TRBJ2-1	TRBV6-5	CASRDSRYNEQFF
TRBJ1-1	TRBV4-1	CASSPGLTGGTEAFF
TRBJ2-7	TRBV9	CASSSRQGQEQYF
TRBJ2-7	TRBV27	CASSFVGGSSYEQYF
.	TRBV2	CASSDPGTSGRYEQYF
TRBJ2-7	TRBV7-2	CASSLAGPSGIFDEQYF
TRBJ2-3	TRBV9	CASSVGGGSDTQYF
TRBJ2-7	TRBV6-6	CASTSGTASYEQYF
TRBJ2-3	TRBV4-1	CASSPKQGGIDTQYF
TRBJ1-2	TRBV5-1	CASSSYRTGFGYTF
TRBJ1-5	TRBV28	CASSFSGDNQPQHF
TRBJ2-7	TRBV5-6	CASSLAPGGLEQYF
TRBJ2-6	TRBV27	CASSYSGANVLTF
TRBJ2-2	TRBV2	CASSQNTGELFF
TRBJ2-3	TRBV27	CASSLGGPDRESDTQYF
TRBJ2-2	TRBV27	CASSLVLAGGPGELFF
TRBJ2-7	TRBV13	CASSLAVGQSGHEQYF
TRBJ2-1	TRBV4-2	CASSQVASVYNEQFF
TRBJ1-5	TRBV10-2	CASSEWSPTSNQPQHF
TRBJ2-3	TRBV14	CASSQESDTQYF
TRBJ2-1	TRBV4-2	CASSLRDEQFF
TRBJ1-5	TRBV6-6	CASSYSQGSGQPQHF
TRBJ1-5	TRBV4-2	CASSQDRGYNQPQHF
TRBJ1-4	TRBV5-6	CASSLWPSNEKLFF
TRBJ2-2	TRBV19	CASSSGTNTGELFF
TRBJ2-3	TRBV27	CASSLGGSGSDTQYF
TRBJ1-1	TRBV2	CASRTGTGGSTEAFF
TRBJ1-1	TRBV19	CASSNRAVPEAFF
TRBJ2-7	TRBV20-1	CSARNGHEQYF
TRBJ1-6	TRBV9	CASSTPNSPLHF
TRBJ2-2	TRBV2	CATDRETNTGELFF
TRBJ2-2	TRBV28	CASSHNTGELFF
TRBJ1-5	TRBV27	CASSLSGDQPQHF
TRBJ1-5	TRBV27	CASSWQGGQPQHF
TRBJ2-5	TRBV5-4	CASSLDGEETQYF
TRBJ1-6	TRBV27	CASSPGTGNSPLHF
TRBJ2-7	TRBV9	CASSGRGSSYEQYF
TRBJ1-1	TRBV11-2	CASTTGGGRGEAFF
TRBJ2-7	TRBV4-1	CASSQVGRYEQYF
TRBJ2-7	TRBV19	CASSASTAYEQYF
TRBJ2-7	TRBV7-9	CASSSTTRSYEQYF
TRBJ2-1	TRBV2	CASSPEGLNEQFF
TRBJ1-2	TRBV2	CARETQGSYGYTF